Shown below are 31 T cell receptor beta chains from a single sample sequenced in a study of cytomegalovirus exposure and HLA in healthy donors. PCR involved 60 Vbeta and 13 Jbeta primers. Some clones are missing from TCRdb's copy, which holds only in-frame ones; the method was immunoSEQ multiplex PCR. The repertoire consists of tens of thousands of clones, with over 60% occurring once and the leading ten covering around 10%. The specimen was PBMCs. These receptors were obtained from a male donor in good health and CMV-seropositive.

A word on this clone: One end of the junction does not line up with germline, which may come from a read error. CDR3 bases: TGTTCCAGCAGCTTAGAATATGTCAATGAGCAGTTCTTC. Amino acid sequence: CSSSLEYVNEQFF. V is TRBV7-9 and J is TRBJ2-1; no reliable D call. Per germline, CDR1 SEHNR and CDR2 FQNEAQ (reference sequence). CDR3 length: 13 amino acids. The full variable domain, completed using reference TRBV7-9 and TRBJ2-1, is DTGVSQNPRHKITKRGQNVTFRCDPISEHNRLYWYRQTLGQGPEFLTYFQNEAQLEKSRLLSDRFSAERPKGSFSTLEIQRTEQGDSAMYLCSSSLEYVNEQFFGPGTRLTVL.

This sequence joins TRBV7-3 and TRBJ1-1; 7 positions match TRBD1. The CDR3 loop spans 13 amino acids. Germline-derived CDR1 and CDR2 are SGHTA and FQGTGA. The V and J ends lost 5 bases and 4 bases, in that order; junction bases with no gene match: 4. The CDR3 here is CASSDQGVTEAFF. The DNA for the CDR3 is TGTGCCAGCAGCGACCAGGGGGTCACTGAAGCTTTCTTT.

This clone occurred a few times. This sequence joins TRBV6-1 and TRBJ1-6; D is unresolved. CDR1 and CDR2 from the germline V gene are MNHNS and SASEGT. This CDR3 spans 14 amino acids. V was cut by 6 bases and J by 6 bases, with 12 bases left in between. Written as DNA, the CDR3 is TGTGCCAGCAGCCCCACGGTCCGTAATTCACCCCTCCACTTT. Amino acid sequence: CASSPTVRNSPLHF.

The gene calls are TRBV11-2 and TRBJ1-3, with D perhaps matching TRBD1 (5 bases). The CDR3 has 13 residues. The V gene's germline CDR1 is SGHAT and CDR2 FQNNGV. The V end lost 5 bases, the J end lost 1 base, and 6 bases lay between the germline ends. The DNA of the CDR3 is TGTGCCAGCAGCACAGGATCTGGAAACACCATATATTTT. It translates to CASSTGSGNTIYF.

This clone was counted a few times. The CDR3 region has the DNA TGTGCCATCAGTGCTTCGTCGAGTGATGAGACCCAGTACTTC. As protein: CAISASSSDETQYF. This rearrangement joins TRBV10-3 to TRBJ2-5; D is ambiguous. The CDR3 consists of 14 residues. The germline gives CDR1 ENHRY, CDR2 SYGVKD. Trimming removed 4 bases at V and 5 bases at J, with 14 bases between.

V usage is TRBV5-1 and J usage is TRBJ2-1; 8 bases fit TRBD1. The V and J ends lost 2 bases and 9 bases, in that order; junction bases with no gene match: 7. CDR1 SGHRS and CDR2 YFSETQ come from the germline V gene. The CDR3 runs to 14 residues. CDR3 sequence reads: CASSLTGQGLEQFF. The CDR3 nucleotides are TGCGCCAGCAGCTTAACTGGACAGGGTCTTGAGCAGTTCTTC.

The rearrangement joins TRBV12-5 to TRBJ2-3, with D perhaps TRBD2 (5 bases). Germline CDR1 reads LGHNT; CDR2 reads FRNRAP. This CDR3 is built from 15 residues. Between the trimmed V and J ends, which lost 1 base and 11 bases, there was a span of 19 bases. CDR3: CASGLGTPADYLQYF. The CDR3, as DNA: TGTGCTAGTGGTTTGGGGACGCCCGCTGACTATCTGCAGTATTTT.

Only a few counts were recorded for this clone. The chain links TRBV7-2 to TRBJ1-2; 7 positions match TRBD1. The CDR3 runs to 18 residues. V lost 5 bases to trimming and J lost 4 bases; unmatched junction nucleotides: 19. Germline V lookup: CDR1 SGHTA, CDR2 FQGNSA. CDR3 in amino acids: CASSPRDSLQAISYGYTF. The CDR3 nucleotides read TGTGCCAGCAGCCCTCGGGACAGTCTTCAGGCAATTAGCTATGGCTACACCTTC.

This clone came up once. The rearrangement uses TRBV19 and TRBJ1-4; TRBD1 might be the D (5 bases). Looked up from germline, CDR1 is LNHDA and CDR2 is SQIVND (reference sequence). Trimming took 3 bases from V and 7 from J, leaving 15 bases between them. The length of the CDR3 is 15 residues. The CDR3 loop reads CASSIRMGLGEKLFF. CDR3 coding DNA: TGTGCCAGTAGTATCCGCATGGGACTAGGTGAAAAACTGTTTTTT.

This chain joins TRBV5-6 and TRBJ1-5, with 8 bases matching TRBD1. This CDR3 comprises 17 residues. Trimming cost V 0 bases and J 3 bases; bases outside gene matches: 8. CDR1 and CDR2 from the germline V gene are SGHDT and YYEEEE. In DNA, the CDR3 is TGTGCCAGCAGCTTGGGTCAGGGGGCTAAACTCAATCAGCCCCAGCATTTT. Translated: CASSLGQGAKLNQPQHF.

The genes are TRBV27 and TRBJ1-1; 11 nucleotides align to TRBD1. The length of the CDR3 is 18 residues. Germline loops: CDR1 MNHEY, CDR2 SMNVEV (reference sequence). V was pared by 5 bases and J by 0 bases, with 11 bases of the junction left unmatched. CDR3 region: CASSRDRTGGLVNTEAFF. The DNA for the CDR3 is TGTGCCAGCAGTCGCGACCGGACAGGGGGCCTGGTGAACACTGAAGCTTTCTTT.

This chain uses TRBV4-1 with TRBJ1-3; D is unclear. This CDR3 has 15 amino acids. CDR1 and CDR2 (germline): MGHRA, YSYEKL. V gave up 4 bases and J gave up 2 bases, with 12 bases separating them. In nucleotides, the CDR3 is TGCGCCAGCAGCCCACCAGGAGGTCCTGGAAACACCATATATTTT. It is translated as CASSPPGGPGNTIYF.

The genes are TRBV29-1 and TRBJ2-2, with 8 nucleotides matching TRBD2. In germline, CDR1 is SQVTM, CDR2 ANQGSEA. This CDR3 has 15 residues. The junction had 10 bases not matched to a gene; V was cut back by 8 bases and J by 2 bases. CDR3 region: CSQAGGGRNTGELFF. CDR3 nucleotide sequence: TGCAGCCAGGCGGGGGGAGGGAGAAACACCGGGGAGCTGTTTTTT.

This chain uses TRBV27 with TRBJ2-7; D is ambiguous. Trimming left V 5 bases short and J 6 bases short, with 8 bases between. CDR1 is MNHEY, CDR2 SMNVEV, per germline (reference sequence). This CDR3 is built from 11 residues. For the CDR3, the DNA is TGTGCCAGCAGTCCCCCCCGCGAGCAGTACTTC. Amino acid sequence: CASSPPREQYF.

This chain connects TRBV5-1 to TRBJ2-5; D ambiguous. The V gene lost 4 bases and the J gene lost 0 bases, with 16 bases spanning the gap. The V gene's germline CDR1 is SGHRS and CDR2 YFSETQ. The length of the CDR3 is 16 residues. This chain's CDR3 is CASSHLPAPYQETQYF. Here the CDR3 DNA reads TGCGCCAGCAGCCACCTCCCCGCGCCTTACCAAGAGACCCAGTACTTC.

The chain combines TRBV30 with TRBJ2-7; weak D call: TRBD2 (5 bases). CDR1 GTSNPN and CDR2 SVGIG come from the germline V gene (reference sequence). CDR3 size: 15 residues. V was shortened by 1 base and J by 2 bases, with 15 bases between the two germline ends. The CDR3 protein is CAWSATGSRTYEQYF. DNA for the CDR3: TGTGCCTGGAGTGCGACGGGGTCTCGAACCTACGAGCAGTACTTC.

There are a few counts of this clone. V usage is TRBV27 and J usage is TRBJ2-2, with 7 bases matching TRBD1. The CDR3 is made up of 16 amino acids. With V trimmed by 3 bases and J by 0 bases, 4 bases remained unmatched. Germline CDR1 is MNHEY and CDR2 is SMNVEV (reference sequence). CDR3 protein: CASSFDRASNTGELFF. CDR3 nucleotides: TGTGCCAGCAGTTTCGACAGGGCGTCGAACACCGGGGAGCTGTTTTTT.

The V gene is TRBV5-1, the J gene TRBJ2-7; TRBD2 agrees at 7 bases. V shed 0 bases and J 7 bases; nucleotides not matched to a gene: 13. The CDR3 runs to 16 residues. Germline loops: CDR1 SGHRS, CDR2 YFSETQ. The chain's CDR3 is CASSLVPSGNPGEQYF. In DNA, the CDR3 is TGCGCCAGCAGCTTGGTTCCCAGCGGGAACCCTGGGGAGCAGTACTTC.

The rearrangement joins TRBV7-2 to TRBJ2-7; 8 bases map to TRBD1. CDR1 and CDR2 from the germline V gene are SGHTA and FQGNSA. Trimming cost V 1 base and J 0 bases; bases outside gene matches: 2. The CDR3 contains 15 residues. The CDR3 DNA reads TGTGCCAGCAGCTTAGGTACAGGGGGCTCCTACGAGCAGTACTTC. Translation: CASSLGTGGSYEQYF.

This rearrangement joins TRBV4-2 to TRBJ2-1, with TRBD2 matching over 7 bases. Per germline, CDR1 LGHNA and CDR2 YNFKEQ. This CDR3 is built from 11 residues. The junction had 2 bases not matched to a gene; V was cut back by 3 bases and J by 12 bases. CDR3 protein: CASSQGGTQFF. The DNA for the CDR3 is TGTGCCAGCAGCCAGGGAGGGACGCAGTTCTTC.

In nucleotides, the CDR3 is TGCGCCAGCAGCCAAGCCGGGACAGGGGGCTCTAATTCACCCCTCCACTTT. Translating it yields CASSQAGTGGSNSPLHF. V usage is TRBV5-1 and J usage is TRBJ1-6; 12 bases agree with TRBD1. Losses at the gene ends were 4 bases for V and 6 bases for J; bases not matched to a gene: 8. The CDR3 has 17 amino acids. Germline assignment: CDR1 SGHRS and CDR2 YFSETQ.

The table lists this clone with a few counts. The rearrangement joins TRBV4-1 to TRBJ2-5; TRBD2 agrees at 11 bases. Germline CDR1 and CDR2: MGHRA and YSYEKL. The CDR3 totals 17 residues. Unmatched junction bases numbered 7, after V lost 4 bases and J lost 0 bases. The CDR3 DNA follows: TGCGCCAGCAGCCTCCTAGCGGGGGGACTAAACCAAGAGACCCAGTACTTC. It codes for CASSLLAGGLNQETQYF.

The rearrangement uses TRBV5-5 and TRBJ1-1; TRBD1 matches at 7 bases. The CDR3 loop spans 14 amino acids. The germline CDR1 and CDR2 sequences are SGHKS and YYEKEE (reference sequence). The V and J ends lost 1 base and 6 bases, in that order; junction bases with no gene match: 6. The CDR3 nucleotides are TGTGCCAGCAGCTTGTTACGCAGGGGGGCTGAAGCTTTCTTT. Translated: CASSLLRRGAEAFF.

The V gene is TRBV10-1, the J gene TRBJ2-5; tentative D call: TRBD2 (6 bases). Trimming cost V 3 bases and J 0 bases, with 11 bases left between them. Germline V gene sequence: CDR1 WNHNN, CDR2 SYGVQD (reference sequence). This CDR3 spans 15 amino acids. CDR3 coding DNA: TGCGCCAGCAGTGATGGACTACTGCACCAAGAGACCCAGTACTTC. This codes for CASSDGLLHQETQYF.

The sample holds a few counts of this clone. The rearrangement joins TRBV6-1 to TRBJ1-1, with TRBD1 as a possible D gene (5 bases). Germline lookup yields CDR1 MNHNS and CDR2 SASEGT. The CDR3 covers 15 residues. V lost 4 bases and J lost 0, with 12 bases in between. The CDR3 sequence is CASSARRQLNTEAFF. CDR3 sequence (DNA): TGTGCCAGCAGTGCCCGCCGACAGTTGAACACTGAAGCTTTCTTT.

This sequence joins TRBV10-3 and TRBJ2-1; D perhaps matches TRBD2 (6 bases). V shed 0 bases and J shed 14 bases, with 17 bases lying between them. Germline lookup yields CDR1 ENHRY and CDR2 SYGVKD. The CDR3 sequence is 14 residues long. CDR3 DNA: TGTGCCATCAGTGAGTCGAATAGCGGTCTTTCGGAGTTCTTC. It specifies CAISESNSGLSEFF.

This chain joins TRBV2 and TRBJ2-3; 11 nucleotides agree with TRBD1. V dropped 6 bases and J dropped 7; count of bases not matched to a gene: 6. This CDR3 comprises 14 residues. CDR1 and CDR2 (germline): SNHLY, FYNNEI. CDR3 coding DNA: TGTGCCAGCAGCCGGGACAGGGGGAGGTATACGCAGTATTTT. This sequence encodes CASSRDRGRYTQYF. Combining the CDR3 with reference TRBV2 and TRBJ2-3 gives the whole variable domain EPEVTQTPSHQVTQMGQEVILRCVPISNHLYFYWYRQILGQKVEFLVSFYNNEISEKSEIFDDQFSVERPDGSNFTLKIRSTKLEDSAMYFCASSRDRGRYTQYFGPGTRLTVL.

The chain couples TRBV5-1 to TRBJ2-3; 12 bases match TRBD2. Germline V gene lookup returns CDR1 SGHRS and CDR2 YFSETQ. This CDR3 region has 16 residues. The V segment lost 9 bases and the J segment 5 bases; nucleotides outside the gene matches: 13. Here the CDR3 reads CATGLAGPGWGDTQYF. For the CDR3, the DNA is TGCGCCACCGGACTAGCGGGACCTGGTTGGGGAGATACGCAGTATTTT.

The rearrangement uses TRBV4-1 and TRBJ1-1; D is perhaps TRBD1 (6 bases). V was trimmed by 1 base and J by 3 bases, leaving 12 bases between them. From germline, CDR1 is MGHRA and CDR2 YSYEKL. This CDR3 region has 15 residues. The CDR3 nucleotides read TGCGCCAGCAGCCAAGTGGGGGCTGGGTACACTGAAGCTTTCTTT. Residues: CASSQVGAGYTEAFF.

This clone was counted a few times. The genes are TRBV14 and TRBJ1-1; D perhaps matches TRBD1 (5 bases). The CDR3 totals 15 residues. The germline V and J ends were trimmed by 0 bases and 3 bases, with 11 bases remaining between them. Germline V gene lookup returns CDR1 SGHDN and CDR2 FVKESK. CDR3 amino acids: CASSQDGGYDTEAFF. CDR3 coding DNA: TGTGCCAGCAGCCAAGATGGGGGGTATGACACTGAAGCTTTCTTT.

This clone was recorded only once. This chain connects TRBV19 to TRBJ1-2; possible D gene TRBD1, 6 bases. CDR3 length: 14 residues. V lost 6 bases to trimming and J lost 4 bases, with 15 bases between them. The V gene's germline CDR1 is LNHDA and CDR2 SQIVND (reference sequence). CDR3 in DNA: TGTGCCAGTAGCGACGGTGGGACATCCTATGGCTACACCTTC. Protein: CASSDGGTSYGYTF.